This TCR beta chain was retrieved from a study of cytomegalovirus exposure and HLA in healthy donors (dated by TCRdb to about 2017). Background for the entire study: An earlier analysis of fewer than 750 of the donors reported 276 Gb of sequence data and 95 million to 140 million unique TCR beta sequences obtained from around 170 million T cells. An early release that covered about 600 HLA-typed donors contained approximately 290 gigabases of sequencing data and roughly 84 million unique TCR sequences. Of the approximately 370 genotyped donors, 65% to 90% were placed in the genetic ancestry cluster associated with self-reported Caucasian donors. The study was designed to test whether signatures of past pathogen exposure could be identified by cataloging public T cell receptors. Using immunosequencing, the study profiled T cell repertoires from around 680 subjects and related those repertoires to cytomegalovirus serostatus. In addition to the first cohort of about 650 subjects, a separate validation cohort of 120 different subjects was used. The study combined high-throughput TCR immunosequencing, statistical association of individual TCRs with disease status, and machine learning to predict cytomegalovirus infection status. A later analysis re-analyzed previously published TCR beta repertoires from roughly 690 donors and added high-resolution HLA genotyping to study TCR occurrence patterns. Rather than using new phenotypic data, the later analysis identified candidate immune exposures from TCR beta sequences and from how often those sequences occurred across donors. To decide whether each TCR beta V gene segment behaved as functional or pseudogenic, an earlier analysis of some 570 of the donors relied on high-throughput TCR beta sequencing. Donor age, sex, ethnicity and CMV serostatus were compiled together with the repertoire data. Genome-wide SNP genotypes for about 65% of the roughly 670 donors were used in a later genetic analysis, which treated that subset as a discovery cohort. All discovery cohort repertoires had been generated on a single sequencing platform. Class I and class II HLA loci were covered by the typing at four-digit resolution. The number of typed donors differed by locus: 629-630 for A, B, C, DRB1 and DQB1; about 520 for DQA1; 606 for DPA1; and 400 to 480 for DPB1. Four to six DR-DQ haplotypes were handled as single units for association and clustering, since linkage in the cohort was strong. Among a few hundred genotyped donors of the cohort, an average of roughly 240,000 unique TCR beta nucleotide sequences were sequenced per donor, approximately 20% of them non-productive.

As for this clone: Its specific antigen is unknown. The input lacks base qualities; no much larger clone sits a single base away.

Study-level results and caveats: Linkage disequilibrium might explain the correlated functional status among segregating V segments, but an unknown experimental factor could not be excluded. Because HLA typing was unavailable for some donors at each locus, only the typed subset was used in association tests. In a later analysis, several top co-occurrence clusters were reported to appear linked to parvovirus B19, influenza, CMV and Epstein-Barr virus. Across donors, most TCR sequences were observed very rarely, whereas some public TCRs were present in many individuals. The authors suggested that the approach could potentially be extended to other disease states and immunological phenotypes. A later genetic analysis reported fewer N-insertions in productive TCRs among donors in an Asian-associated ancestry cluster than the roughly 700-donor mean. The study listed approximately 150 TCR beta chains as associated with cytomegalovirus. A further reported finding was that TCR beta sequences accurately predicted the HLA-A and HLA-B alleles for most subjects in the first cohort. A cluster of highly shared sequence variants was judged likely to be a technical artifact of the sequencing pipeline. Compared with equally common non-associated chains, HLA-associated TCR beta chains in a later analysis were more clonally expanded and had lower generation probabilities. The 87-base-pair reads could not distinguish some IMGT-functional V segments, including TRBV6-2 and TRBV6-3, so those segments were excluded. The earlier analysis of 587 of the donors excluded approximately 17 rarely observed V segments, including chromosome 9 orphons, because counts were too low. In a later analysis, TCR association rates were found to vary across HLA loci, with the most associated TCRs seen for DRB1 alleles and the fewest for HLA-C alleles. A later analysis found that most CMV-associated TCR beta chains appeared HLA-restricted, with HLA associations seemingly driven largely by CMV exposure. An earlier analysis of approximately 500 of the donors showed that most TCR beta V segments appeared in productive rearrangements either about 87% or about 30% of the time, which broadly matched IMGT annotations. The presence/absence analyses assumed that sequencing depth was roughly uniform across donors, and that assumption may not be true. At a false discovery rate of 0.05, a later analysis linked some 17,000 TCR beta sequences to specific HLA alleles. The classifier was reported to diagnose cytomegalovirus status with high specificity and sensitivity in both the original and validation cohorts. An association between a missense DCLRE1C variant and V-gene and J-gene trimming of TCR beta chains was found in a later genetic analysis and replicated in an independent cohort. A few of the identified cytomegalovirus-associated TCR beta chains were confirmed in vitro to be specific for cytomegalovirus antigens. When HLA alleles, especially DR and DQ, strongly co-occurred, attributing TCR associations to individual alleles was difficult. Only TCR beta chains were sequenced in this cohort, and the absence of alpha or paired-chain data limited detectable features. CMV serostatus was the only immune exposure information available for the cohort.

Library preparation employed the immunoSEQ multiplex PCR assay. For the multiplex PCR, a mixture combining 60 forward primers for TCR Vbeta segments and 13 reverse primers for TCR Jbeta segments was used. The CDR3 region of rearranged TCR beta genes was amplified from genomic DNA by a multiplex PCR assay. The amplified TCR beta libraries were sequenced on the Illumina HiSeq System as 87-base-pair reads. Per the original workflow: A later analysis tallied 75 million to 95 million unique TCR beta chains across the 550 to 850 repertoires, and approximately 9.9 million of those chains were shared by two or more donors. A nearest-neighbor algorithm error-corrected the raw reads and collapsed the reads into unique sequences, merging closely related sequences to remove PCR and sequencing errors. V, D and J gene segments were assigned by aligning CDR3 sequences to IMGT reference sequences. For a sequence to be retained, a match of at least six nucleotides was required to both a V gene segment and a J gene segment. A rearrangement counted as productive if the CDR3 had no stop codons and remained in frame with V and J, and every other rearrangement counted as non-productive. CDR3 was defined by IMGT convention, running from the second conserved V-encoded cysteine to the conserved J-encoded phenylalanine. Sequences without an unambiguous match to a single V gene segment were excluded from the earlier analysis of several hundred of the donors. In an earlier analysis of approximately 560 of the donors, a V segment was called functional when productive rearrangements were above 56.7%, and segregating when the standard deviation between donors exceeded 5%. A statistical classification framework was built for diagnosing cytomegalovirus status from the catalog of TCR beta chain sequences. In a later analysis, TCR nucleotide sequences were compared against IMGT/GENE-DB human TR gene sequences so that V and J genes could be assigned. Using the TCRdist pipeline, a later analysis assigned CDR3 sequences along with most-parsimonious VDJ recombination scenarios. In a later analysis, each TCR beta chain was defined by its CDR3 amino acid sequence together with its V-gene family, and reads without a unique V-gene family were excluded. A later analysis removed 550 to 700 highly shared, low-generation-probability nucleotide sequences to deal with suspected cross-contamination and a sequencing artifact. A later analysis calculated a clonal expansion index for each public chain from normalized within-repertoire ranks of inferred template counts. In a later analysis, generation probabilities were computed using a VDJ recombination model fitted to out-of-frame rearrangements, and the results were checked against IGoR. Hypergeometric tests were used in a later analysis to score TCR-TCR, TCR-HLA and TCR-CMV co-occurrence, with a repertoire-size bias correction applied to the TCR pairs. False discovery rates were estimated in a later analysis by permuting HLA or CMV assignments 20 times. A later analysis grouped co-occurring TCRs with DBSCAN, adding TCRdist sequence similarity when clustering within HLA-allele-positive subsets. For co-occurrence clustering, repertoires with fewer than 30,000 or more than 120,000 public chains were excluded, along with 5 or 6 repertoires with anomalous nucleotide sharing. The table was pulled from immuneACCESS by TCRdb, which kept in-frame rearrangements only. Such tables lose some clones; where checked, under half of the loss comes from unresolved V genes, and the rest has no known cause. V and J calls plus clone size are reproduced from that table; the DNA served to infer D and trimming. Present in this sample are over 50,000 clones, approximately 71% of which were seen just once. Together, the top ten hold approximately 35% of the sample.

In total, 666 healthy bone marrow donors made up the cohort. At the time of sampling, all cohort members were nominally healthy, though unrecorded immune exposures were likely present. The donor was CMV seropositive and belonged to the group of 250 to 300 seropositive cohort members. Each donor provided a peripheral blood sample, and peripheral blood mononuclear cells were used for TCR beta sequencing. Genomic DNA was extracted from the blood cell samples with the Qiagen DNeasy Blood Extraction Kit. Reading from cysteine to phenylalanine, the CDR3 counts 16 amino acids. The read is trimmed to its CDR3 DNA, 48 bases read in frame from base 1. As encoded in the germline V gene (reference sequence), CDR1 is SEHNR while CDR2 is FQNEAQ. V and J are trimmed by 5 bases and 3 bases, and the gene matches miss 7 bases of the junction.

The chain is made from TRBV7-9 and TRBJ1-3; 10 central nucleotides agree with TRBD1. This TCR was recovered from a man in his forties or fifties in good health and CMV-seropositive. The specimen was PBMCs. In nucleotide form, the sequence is TGTGCCAGCAGCCTTCAGGGACAGGGGTTTGGAAACACCATATATTTT. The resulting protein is CASSLQGQGFGNTIYF.